This T cell receptor beta chain was recorded in a study of cytomegalovirus exposure and HLA in healthy donors. The PCR ran on 60 Vbeta and 13 Jbeta primers. Profiled with immunoSEQ multiplex PCR; TCRdb holds only in-frame clones, not every one. The data show more than 140,000 clones, and the top ten clones hold 2% to 2.5%. Germline V CDR1 and CDR2: GTSNPN, SVGIG (reference sequence). The V end was cut by 2 bases, the J end by 8 bases, with 9 bases between. This CDR3 comprises 11 residues. Sequences were obtained from PBMCs. This chain links TRBV30 with TRBJ1-1; D is unclear. This receptor was taken from a young woman in good health and CMV-seronegative. CDR3 DNA sequence: TGTGCCTGGAGTACGGAGAACGAAGCTTTCTTT. Encoded protein: CAWSTENEAFF.